One T cell receptor (beta chain) is described in this entry. Only a few counts were recorded for this clonotype. Its cognate antigen has yet to be identified. One base away there is no much larger clone; base qualities are not given. Sequenced using an Illumina NovaSeq 6000. TCRalpha and TCRbeta cDNA libraries were built by 5'RACE with constant-segment primers, adding sample barcodes and unique molecular identifiers. Trizol reagent was used to extract RNA from every sample. The libraries were amplified in two PCR steps, and the second step added a second sample barcode and Illumina TruSeq adapters. The libraries were sequenced on an Illumina NovaSeq using 2 x 150 bp paired-end reads. Per the authors' processing: With migec v1.2.7, reads were demultiplexed and then collapsed into UMI-guided consensus sequences. Using mixcr v2.1.11, the UMI consensuses were aligned to TRA and TRB V and J templates and assembled into clonotypes. A clonotype was counted as expanded or contracted only when both edgeR and NoisET called the clonotype significant, with the noise models trained on biological replicates. edgeR calls used a false discovery rate-adjusted p below 0.01 and a log2 fold-change threshold of 1. As an exploratory analysis of dynamics, max-normalized trajectories of the 1000 most abundant clonotypes were examined with PCA combined with hierarchical clustering. Each responding clone was given a CD4 or CD8 phenotype based on the CD4+ and CD8+ repertoires, which had been sequenced separately. TCRdb redid the processing of the public reads, applying fastp at Q25 and MiXCR, and retained in-frame beta chains. Each record represents a unique CDR3 protein, reported with the most common genes and DNA among its rows. TCRdb, not the original authors, processed these V and J calls. For this sample there are some 290,000 distinct CDR3 sequences; 15% to 20% appear just once. Roughly 23% of the sample rests with the top ten.

CDR3 length: 16 amino acids, cysteine to phenylalanine. CDR3 DNA is the only sequence kept; it has 48 bases, read in frame from the first base. For CDR1 and CDR2, the germline V gene lists WSHSY and SAAADI. V loses 6 bases at its end and J loses 3 bases; junction bases beyond the gene matches: 7. Ficoll-Paque density gradient centrifugation was the method used to isolate PBMCs. This sample is part of a study of T-cell memory formation after mild COVID-19 (dated by TCRdb to 2020 to 2022). Looking at the study overall: Most TCR sequence clusters were specific to one of the two donors. The cohort was made up of two young adult volunteers, one female and one male, who were previously healthy. In a couple of donors, T-cell clones that expanded and contracted after mild COVID-19 were followed by sequencing TCRalpha and TCRbeta repertoires longitudinally.

Study-wide findings and limitations: The study included only a couple of mild cases, and larger cohorts that include severe cases with pre-infection samples were judged to be necessary. Some responding clones were detected in pre-infection memory, suggesting pre-existing cross-reactive memory T cells joined the SARS-CoV-2 response. SARS-CoV-2 specificity of the second-wave clones peaking on day 37 was not confirmed. Contracting CD4+ clones appeared mostly in the CM and EM memory subsets, whereas CD8+ clones were enriched in EMRA. Balanced CD4/CD8 phenotypes were observed for clones contracting from day 15 to 85, whereas a bias towards CD4+ was observed for a second wave of clones expanding from day 15 to 37.

This receptor was obtained from a young man who had mild COVID-19 (a few samples of this study predate the infection). The sample titles of this study are shuffled in the database, so cell type and time point are left out; the donor was told from shared clones. The sample taken for sequencing was PBMCs or a T cell subset sorted from them (not recorded which). The chain joins TRBV10-2 to TRBJ2-3, with 12 bases aligning to TRBD2. The CDR3 amino acid sequence is: CASRPGLAGETDTQYF. The DNA sequence reads TGCGCCAGCAGACCGGGACTAGCGGGCGAAACAGATACGCAGTATTTT.